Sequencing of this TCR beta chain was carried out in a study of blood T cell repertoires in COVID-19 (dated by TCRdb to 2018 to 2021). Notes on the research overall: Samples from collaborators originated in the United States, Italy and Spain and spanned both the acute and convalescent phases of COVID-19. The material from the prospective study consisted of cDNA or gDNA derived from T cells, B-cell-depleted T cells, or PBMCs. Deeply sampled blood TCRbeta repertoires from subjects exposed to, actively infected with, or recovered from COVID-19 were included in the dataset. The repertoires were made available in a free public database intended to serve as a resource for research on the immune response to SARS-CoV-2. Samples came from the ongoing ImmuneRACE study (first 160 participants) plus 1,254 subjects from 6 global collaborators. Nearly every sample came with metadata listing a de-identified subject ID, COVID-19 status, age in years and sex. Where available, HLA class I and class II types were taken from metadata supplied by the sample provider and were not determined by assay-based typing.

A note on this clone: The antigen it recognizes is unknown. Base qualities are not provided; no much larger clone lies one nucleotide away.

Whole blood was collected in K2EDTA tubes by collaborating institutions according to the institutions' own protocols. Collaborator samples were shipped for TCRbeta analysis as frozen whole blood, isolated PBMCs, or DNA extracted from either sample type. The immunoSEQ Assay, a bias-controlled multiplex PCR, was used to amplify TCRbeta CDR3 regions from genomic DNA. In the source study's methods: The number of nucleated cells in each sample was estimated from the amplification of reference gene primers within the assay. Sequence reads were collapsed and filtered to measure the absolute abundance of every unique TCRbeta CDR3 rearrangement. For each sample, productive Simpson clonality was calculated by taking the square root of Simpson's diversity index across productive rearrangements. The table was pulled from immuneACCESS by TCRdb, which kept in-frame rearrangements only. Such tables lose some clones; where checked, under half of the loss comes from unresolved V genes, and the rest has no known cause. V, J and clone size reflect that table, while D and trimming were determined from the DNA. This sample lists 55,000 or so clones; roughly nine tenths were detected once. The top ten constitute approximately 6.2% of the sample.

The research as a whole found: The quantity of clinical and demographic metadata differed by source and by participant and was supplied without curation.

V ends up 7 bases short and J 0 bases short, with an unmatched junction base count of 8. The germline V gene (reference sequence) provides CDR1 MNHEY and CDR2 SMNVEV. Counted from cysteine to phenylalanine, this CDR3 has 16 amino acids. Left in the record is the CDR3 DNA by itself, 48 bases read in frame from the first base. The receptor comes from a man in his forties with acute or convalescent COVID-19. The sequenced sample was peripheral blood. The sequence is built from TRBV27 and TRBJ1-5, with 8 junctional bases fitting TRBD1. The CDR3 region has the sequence CASKEQGGYSNQPQHF. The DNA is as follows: TGTGCCAGCAAAGAACAGGGGGGTTATAGCAATCAGCCCCAGCATTTT.